The entry that follows covers one T cell receptor (beta chain) sequence. Its specificity is not known. The length of the CDR3 is 15 residues. Per germline, CDR1 MNHEY and CDR2 SVGAGI. The data were obtained in a study of T cells expressing NK-cell markers. About the study: Repertoires of TCR beta were obtained from T cells sorted as CD3+CD56+NKG2C+, CD3+CD56+NKG2C- and CD3+CD56-NKG2C+.

Study-wide points: Leadership of the CD3+CD56-NKG2C+ fraction also belonged to these clonotypes in a handful of donors.

TCRdb reprocessed the 5' RACE reads and keeps a single row for each CDR3 protein, giving no DNA. The sample's table shows about 460,000 distinct CDR3 sequences. Source material: blood T cells: a sorted CD56 or NKG2C T cell subset, CD4+ or CD8+ T cells, or bulk PBMC T cells (not recorded which). The chain carries TRBV6-5 and TRBJ2-7; without DNA, the TCRdb call of TRBD1 cannot be checked. The sequence was collected from a woman in her fifties or sixties in good health. The CDR3 spells CASSTGGSPSYEQYF.